Following are 4 T cell receptor beta chains from one sample sequenced in a study of blood T cell repertoires in COVID-19. Clones were read by immunoSEQ multiplex PCR, and TCRdb kept only the in-frame ones, dropping some. This sample yields approximately 310,000 clones, of which roughly 85% are seen a single time; about 1.9% belongs to the top ten. The sequenced material came from PBMCs or T cells enriched from blood (not recorded which). The receptors stem from a woman aged 25 to 45 who had been exposed to COVID-19.

V gene TRBV5-1 combines with J gene TRBJ2-1, with 10 positions matching TRBD2. The CDR3 has 15 residues. The germline V gene encodes CDR1 SGHRS and CDR2 YFSETQ. V dropped 4 bases and J dropped 6; count of bases not matched to a gene: 7. CDR3 bases: TGCGCCAGCAGCCCGGGGGTAGCGGGAGGCAATGAGCAGTTCTTC. As protein: CASSPGVAGGNEQFF.

The chain couples TRBV5-6 to TRBJ1-1; D is uncertain. The V gene lost 0 bases and the J gene lost 1 base, with 7 bases spanning the gap. The V gene's germline CDR1 is SGHDT and CDR2 YYEEEE. CDR3 length: 14 amino acids. CDR3 nucleotide sequence: TGTGCCAGCAGCTTGGGGGCGACGAACACTGAAGCTTTCTTT. It codes for CASSLGATNTEAFF.

V usage is TRBV30 and J usage is TRBJ2-5; TRBD1 is a possible D gene (6 bases). Trimming took off 5 bases at V and 1 base at J, with 11 bases between the two ends. This CDR3 spans 13 amino acids. Per germline, CDR1 GTSNPN and CDR2 SVGIG (reference sequence). This CDR3 is CAWRQTGQETQYF. CDR3 nucleotides: TGTGCCTGGCGCCAGACAGGCCAAGAGACCCAGTACTTC. The variable domain in full, completed from reference TRBV30 and TRBJ2-5, reads SQTIHQWPATLVQPVGSPLSLECTVEGTSNPNLYWYRQAAGRGLQLLFYSVGIGQISSEVPQNLSASRPQDRQFILSSKKLLLSDSGFYLCAWRQTGQETQYFGPGTRLLVL.

The rearrangement uses TRBV29-1 and TRBJ2-2, with TRBD1 as a possible D gene (6 bases). The CDR3 has 14 amino acids. The V gene's germline CDR1 is SQVTM and CDR2 ANQGSEA. Trimming took off 4 bases at V and 5 bases at J, with 14 bases between the two ends. The CDR3 protein is CSVARTVNTGELFF. CDR3 sequence (DNA): TGCAGCGTTGCCAGGACAGTCAATACCGGGGAGCTGTTTTTT.